This is a list of T cell receptor beta chains from one sample in a study of T cell repertoires in cytomegalovirus infection. Antigens for these TCRs are unknown. TCRdb fed the reads into MiXCR, producing one record per CDR3 protein. This table has hundreds of thousands of distinct CDR3 sequences, 32% appearing once. This sample comprised cultured CD8+ T cells from PBMCs, obtained from culture after CMV antigen stimulation. Receptor source: a human donor in good health (CMV status not recorded). Some clones in this sample may be carry-over from other donors' samples. CDR3s include the opening cysteine and the closing phenylalanine or tryptophan. A D gene is named only where the DNA matches it firmly. Size is stated for part of the rows, as once, few or many counts, or as a class when the clone is expanded.

D: TRBD2
size: many
V: TRBV7-3
length: 19
J: TRBJ2-5
DNA: TGTGCCAGCAGCTTAACCGGTCGGACTAGCGGGGGGGCCACAGAGACCCAGTACTTC
CDR3: CASSLTGRTSGGATETQYF

D: TRBD1
size: few
V: TRBV28
length: 15
J: TRBJ1-5
DNA: TGTGCCAGCAGTTGGACAGGACGTAGCAATCAGCCCCAGCATTTT
CDR3: CASSWTGRSNQPQHF

D: TRBD1
size: -
V: TRBV29-1
length: 16
J: TRBJ2-7
DNA: TGCAGCGTTGTTATGGGGATACAGGGGTACAGGTCGGGGCAGTACTTC
CDR3: CSVVMGIQGYRSGQYF

D: -
size: few
V: TRBV5-6
length: 13
J: TRBJ2-3
DNA: TGTGCCAGCAGCTTCGGGGGCGGGGGCCCGAAAGTATTT
CDR3: CASSFGGGGPKVF

D: -
size: -
V: TRBV19
length: 15
J: TRBJ1-5
DNA: TGTGCCAGTAGTATAGATCCAGGCAGATATCAGCCCCAGCATTTT
CDR3: CASSIDPGRYQPQHF

D: -
size: -
V: TRBV27
length: 15
J: TRBJ2-7
DNA: TGTGCCAGCAGTTTCTCGGGCAGTAGCTCCTACGAGCAGTACTTC
CDR3: CASSFSGSSSYEQYF

D: TRBD2
size: few
V: TRBV3-1
length: 15
J: TRBJ2-1
DNA: TGTGCCAGCAGCCCTCCACTAGCGGGGGTAAATGAGCAGTTCTTC
CDR3: CASSPPLAGVNEQFF

D: -
size: many
V: TRBV7-6
length: 14
J: TRBJ2-3
DNA: TGTGCCAGCAGCTTTACGGTGGGCACAGATACGCAGTATTTT
CDR3: CASSFTVGTDTQYF

D: TRBD1
size: once
V: TRBV7-2
length: 15
J: TRBJ2-3
DNA: TGTGCCAGCAGCCCCGTGACAGGGGGACCAGATACGCAGTATTTT
CDR3: CASSPVTGGPDTQYF

D: TRBD1
size: few
V: TRBV7-9
length: 15
J: TRBJ2-1
DNA: TGTGCCAGCAGCCTCAAGGGGGGACAGGATGATGAGCAGTTCTTC
CDR3: CASSLKGGQDDEQFF

D: -
size: -
V: TRBV4-3
length: 15
J: TRBJ1-2
DNA: TGCGCCAGCAGCCAAGATTGGGGGGTAGGCGATGGCTACACCTTC
CDR3: CASSQDWGVGDGYTF

D: -
size: -
V: TRBV28
length: 13
J: TRBJ2-2
DNA: TGTGCCAGCAGGAGGACCTACACCGGGGAGCTGTTTTTT
CDR3: CASRRTYTGELFF

D: -
size: -
V: TRBV20-1
length: 12
J: TRBJ2-1
DNA: TGCAGTGCTAGCCCCGGGACAACCGAGCAGTTCTTC
CDR3: CSASPGTTEQFF

D: -
size: -
V: TRBV29-1
length: 13
J: TRBJ1-2
DNA: TGCAGCGTTGTGGACCAGGGGCGGTATGGCTACACCTTC
CDR3: CSVVDQGRYGYTF

D: -
size: many
V: TRBV7-2
length: 13
J: TRBJ1-1
DNA: TGTGCCAGCAGCTTATTTGGGGGCACTGAAGCTTTCTTT
CDR3: CASSLFGGTEAFF

D: -
size: few
V: TRBV20-1
length: 14
J: TRBJ1-1
DNA: TGCAGTGCTAGAATTGAACGGGGCAACACTGAAGCTTTCTTT
CDR3: CSARIERGNTEAFF

D: TRBD1
size: -
V: TRBV19
length: 15
J: TRBJ2-5
DNA: TGTGCCAGTAGTATAACCGGGACAGCCCAAGAGACCCAGTACTTC
CDR3: CASSITGTAQETQYF

D: -
size: few
V: TRBV2
length: 15
J: TRBJ1-1
DNA: TGTGCCAGCGGCCCGGATAACGTTGGGAACACTGAAGCTTTCTTT
CDR3: CASGPDNVGNTEAFF

D: -
size: few
V: TRBV7-9
length: 17
J: TRBJ2-1
DNA: TGTGCCAGCAGCGAGTCGTCCTCAGGGGACTATTCCAATGAGCAGTTCTTC
CDR3: CASSESSSGDYSNEQFF

D: -
size: -
V: TRBV10-3
length: 15
J: TRBJ2-1
DNA: TGTGCCATCAGTGAGGGCAGAGAGACCTACAATGAGCAGTTCTTC
CDR3: CAISEGRETYNEQFF

D: -
size: -
V: TRBV11-2
length: 13
J: TRBJ2-1
DNA: TGTGCCAGCAGCTTCTTACCGTACAATGAGCAGTTCTTC
CDR3: CASSFLPYNEQFF

D: -
size: once
V: TRBV11-2
length: 14
J: TRBJ1-1
DNA: -
CDR3: CASSLFGTGTEALF

D: TRBD1
size: many
V: TRBV6-5
length: 16
J: TRBJ2-3
DNA: TGTGCCAGCAGTTACTCGAGGACAGGGGGCGCAGATACGCAGTATTTT
CDR3: CASSYSRTGGADTQYF

D: TRBD2
size: -
V: TRBV7-6
length: 15
J: TRBJ2-1
DNA: TGTGCTAGCAGCTCGACTAGCGGGGGGGCCGATGAGCAGTTCTTC
CDR3: CASSSTSGGADEQFF

D: TRBD1
size: few
V: TRBV27
length: 15
J: TRBJ2-7
DNA: TGTGCCAGCAGTTTATCAGGGCAGGGGGCCTACGAGCAGTACTTC
CDR3: CASSLSGQGAYEQYF

D: -
size: -
V: TRBV2
length: 15
J: TRBJ2-1
DNA: TGTGCCAGCAGGGGCCGACAGCCCCATTACAATGAGCAGTTCTTC
CDR3: CASRGRQPHYNEQFF

D: -
size: -
V: TRBV29-1
length: 13
J: TRBJ1-5
DNA: TGCAGCGTTGATGTAGGGGGAAGTCAGCCCCAGCATTTT
CDR3: CSVDVGGSQPQHF

D: -
size: -
V: TRBV6-1
length: 15
J: TRBJ1-2
DNA: TGTGCCAGCAGTGAAGGAGGGATAACGGGCTATGGCTACACCTTC
CDR3: CASSEGGITGYGYTF

D: -
size: many
V: TRBV6-5
length: 15
J: TRBJ1-6
DNA: TGTGCCAGCAGTTACACCATATTGTCGGACTCACCCCTCCACTTT
CDR3: CASSYTILSDSPLHF

D: -
size: -
V: TRBV5-8
length: 17
J: TRBJ2-1
DNA: TGTGCCAGCAGCCTGGACCCGCCATTGTTCAGCTACAATGAGCAGTTCTTC
CDR3: CASSLDPPLFSYNEQFF

D: -
size: many
V: TRBV7-6
length: 16
J: TRBJ2-3
DNA: TGTGCCAGCAGCGCTACAGGGATGTACGGCACAGATACGCAGTATTTT
CDR3: CASSATGMYGTDTQYF

D: -
size: once
V: TRBV19
length: 17
J: TRBJ1-1
DNA: TGTGCCAGTAGTATACATATACCGGGACTGTCGAACACTGAAGCTTTCTTT
CDR3: CASSIHIPGLSNTEAFF

D: -
size: few
V: TRBV27
length: 14
J: TRBJ1-4
DNA: TGTGCCAGCAGTTTTGGACAGTCTAATGAAAAACTGTTTTTT
CDR3: CASSFGQSNEKLFF

D: -
size: -
V: TRBV5-1
length: 15
J: TRBJ1-1
DNA: TGCGCCAGCAGCTTGGTTCGGATACTCGACACTGAAGCTTTCTTT
CDR3: CASSLVRILDTEAFF

D: -
size: many
V: TRBV7-9
length: 15
J: TRBJ2-6
DNA: TGTGCCAGCAGCCTCAGGGAGTCTGGGGCCAACGTCCTGACTTTC
CDR3: CASSLRESGANVLTF

D: -
size: -
V: TRBV11-3
length: 13
J: TRBJ2-3
DNA: TGTGCCAGCAGCTTATATTCAACGGCTACGCAGTATTTT
CDR3: CASSLYSTATQYF

D: -
size: many
V: TRBV7-8
length: 17
J: TRBJ1-2
DNA: TGTGCCAGCAGCTTAGGGACCCAGGGACTCGGTCGTGGAGGCTACACCTTC
CDR3: CASSLGTQGLGRGGYTF

D: TRBD1
size: -
V: TRBV4-3
length: 16
J: TRBJ1-1
DNA: TGCGCCAGCAGCCAAGCGAGGTTGGGGACAGGGAACGAAGCTTTCTTT
CDR3: CASSQARLGTGNEAFF

D: TRBD2
size: few
V: TRBV6-2/TRBV6-3
length: 14
J: TRBJ2-3
DNA: TGTGCCAGCAAACTAGCGGGAAGCACAGATACGCAGTATTTT
CDR3: CASKLAGSTDTQYF

D: -
size: few
V: TRBV20-1
length: 13
J: TRBJ2-2
DNA: TGCAGTGCTTTGGACGGAGACACCGGGGAGCTGTTTTTT
CDR3: CSALDGDTGELFF

D: -
size: few
V: TRBV7-8
length: 14
J: TRBJ1-5
DNA: TGTGCCAGCAGCCTTAGTGGATCCGCTCAGCCCCAGCATTTT
CDR3: CASSLSGSAQPQHF

D: TRBD2
size: -
V: TRBV24-1
length: 15
J: TRBJ2-5
DNA: TGTGCCACCAGTGACCCCGGGACTAGAGGGGAGACCCAGTACTTC
CDR3: CATSDPGTRGETQYF

D: -
size: many
V: TRBV7-6
length: 14
J: TRBJ2-3
DNA: TGTGCCAGCAGCTACGCACCTTCCACAGATACGCAGTATTTT
CDR3: CASSYAPSTDTQYF

D: -
size: -
V: TRBV10-2
length: 14
J: TRBJ2-5
DNA: TGCGCCAGCAGTGAAAGCGGGCTGGCGGAGACCCAGTACTTC
CDR3: CASSESGLAETQYF